This T cell receptor (beta chain) was documented in a study of CD8 T cells in ankylosing spondylitis. Whole-study findings and limits: Made up of about eight highly homologous variants, a TCR beta motif appeared characteristic of ankylosing spondylitis blood.

Germline values: CDR1 MNHEY, CDR2 SVGAGI. The CDR3 loop spans 15 amino acids. Deletions cut 2 bases from V and 0 bases from J, with 10 bases between. TCRdb ran MiXCR on the 5' RACE reads and lists one entry per CDR3 protein. The sample includes 450,000 to 550,000 distinct CDR3 sequences, roughly 5.3% seen only once; the top ten take under 4.5%. Regarding this clonotype: The antigen is unknown.

Source material: blood, either unsorted or a sorted T cell fraction (not recorded which). The chain is built from TRBV6-5 and TRBJ1-1; D gene uncertain. The clonotype originates from a male donor with ankylosing spondylitis. This CDR3 is CASSYTGSLNTEAFF. In DNA, the CDR3 is TGTGCCAGCAGTTACACGGGATCTCTGAACACTGAAGCTTTCTTT.